Sequencing of this T cell receptor beta chain was carried out in a study of T cells in Graves' hyperthyroidism and ophthalmopathy. Overall study context: Once the initial diagnosis was made, peripheral blood was obtained before any treatment.

In regard to this clonotype: Its antigen is undetermined.

Disease duration under 2 months; hyperthyroidism patients were aged 18 to 65. Overall study results and limits: Ophthalmopathy and stable hyperthyroidism were told apart by a 13 V-J model. Also found in blood were most expanded thyroid clonotypes above 0.001.

Germline V gene data show CDR1 as DFQATT and CDR2 as SNEGSKA (reference sequence). CDR3 size: 15 residues. V gave up 3 bases and J gave up 6 bases; unmatched junction bases: 7. Authors of the study amplified TCR beta CDR3 regions from RNA transcripts. Using the HTBI primer set, a first-round RT-PCR was run on the TCR CDR3. TCRdb processed the multiplex PCR reads anew with MiXCR; each CDR3 protein has one entry. This sample carries some 510,000 distinct CDR3 sequences, about a fifth of them seen once, and the ten largest clones take about a quarter. Sequenced material: blood. V and J are TRBV20-1 and TRBJ2-3; 12 bases are shared with TRBD2. This receptor was identified in a man younger than 35 with Graves' hyperthyroidism. CDR3 coding DNA: TGCAGTGCTAGTCTTACTAGCGGGGGGAGGGATACGCAGTATTTT. Protein sequence: CSASLTSGGRDTQYF.